The TCR beta chain described here comes from a study of T cells of healthy individuals. This clonotype appeared many times. Germline V gene lookup returns CDR1 LGHNA and CDR2 YSLEER. The CDR3 runs to 16 residues. V gave up 1 base and J gave up 14 bases; unmatched junction bases: 13. TCRdb ran MiXCR on the 5' RACE reads and lists one entry per CDR3 protein. In the table there are about 40,000 distinct CDR3 sequences, 4.5% of which are singletons. The chain has TRBV4-3 and TRBJ1-6; TRBD1 aligns across 8 bases. The clonotype was recovered from a human donor in good health. CDR3 bases: TGCGCCAGCAGCCAAGGAGGCCCCCAGGGGGCGAAATCCCTCCACTTT. It codes for CASSQGGPQGAKSLHF.